The present T cell receptor beta chain was sequenced within a study of blood T cell dynamics during melanoma immunotherapy. Across the whole study: Standard first-line treatment here was pembrolizumab or nivolumab plus ipilimumab in metastatic melanoma.

This clone was recorded a few times. V was pared by 2 bases and J by 7 bases, with 9 bases between. Germline values: CDR1 MNHNS, CDR2 SASEGT. The CDR3 runs to 13 residues. Time point defined: pre-treatment baseline. Samples come from before therapy and from week 3 after the first blockade cycle. At 12 weeks after first infusion, RECIST 1.1 defined response for most patients. DNA loading was fixed at 300 to 350 ng for all bulk PBMC samples. Profiled with immunoSEQ multiplex PCR; TCRdb holds only in-frame clones, not every one. Seen here are 8,000 to 10,000 clones, 85% to 90% observed once, and the top ten hold 32%.

This chain uses TRBV6-1 with TRBJ1-5, with D hard to call. This TCR was sampled from a human donor with melanoma. The material was blood, obtained from a patient treated with checkpoint blockade. The CDR3 sequence: CASSELVGQPQHF. The CDR3 DNA reads as TGTGCCAGCAGTGAATTGGTCGGGCAGCCCCAGCATTTT.